The TCR beta chain described here comes from a study of CD8 T cells in Susac syndrome. Germline CDR1 MNHEY, CDR2 SVGEGT. The CDR3 loop spans 11 amino acids. Trimming at V came to 5 bases and at J to 10 bases, leaving 1 base not matched to a gene. TCR beta from blood CD8+ and CD4+ T cells was sequenced. Random hexamers were used to reverse transcribe roughly 0.5 to 1 ug of RNA. A multiplex approach, immunoSEQ multiplex PCR, amplified TCR beta CDR3 across 54 Vbeta and 13 Jbeta. From the immunoSEQ multiplex PCR reads, TCRdb called clonotypes with MiXCR, one entry per CDR3 protein. The repertoire includes about 76,000 distinct CDR3 sequences, approximately 93% of them detected once, and less than 0.6% sits in the top ten.

This TCR derives from a human donor with Susac syndrome. V usage is TRBV6-2 or TRBV6-3 and J usage is TRBJ2-1; 8 bases agree with TRBD1. Sequenced sample: CD8+ T cells from PBMCs. CDR3 bases: TGTGCCAGCAGTGGGGACAGGGAGCAGTTCTTC. This gives the protein CASSGDREQFF.